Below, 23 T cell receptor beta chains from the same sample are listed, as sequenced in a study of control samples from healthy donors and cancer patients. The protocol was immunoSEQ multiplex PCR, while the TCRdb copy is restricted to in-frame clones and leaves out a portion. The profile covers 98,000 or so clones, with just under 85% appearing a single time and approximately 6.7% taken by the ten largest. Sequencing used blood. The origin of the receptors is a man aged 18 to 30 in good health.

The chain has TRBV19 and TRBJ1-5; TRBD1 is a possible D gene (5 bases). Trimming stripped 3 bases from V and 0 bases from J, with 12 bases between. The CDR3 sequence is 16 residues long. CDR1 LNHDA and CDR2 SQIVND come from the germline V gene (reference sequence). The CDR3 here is CASSMGGDDSNQPQHF. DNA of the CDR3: TGTGCCAGTAGTATGGGAGGGGATGATAGCAATCAGCCCCAGCATTTT.

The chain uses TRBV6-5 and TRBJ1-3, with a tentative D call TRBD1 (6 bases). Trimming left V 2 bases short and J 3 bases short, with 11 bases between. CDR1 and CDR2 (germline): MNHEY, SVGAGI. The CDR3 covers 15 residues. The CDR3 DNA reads TGTGCCAGCAGTTACGGGGGCGCGGATGGAAACACCATATATTTT. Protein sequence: CASSYGGADGNTIYF.

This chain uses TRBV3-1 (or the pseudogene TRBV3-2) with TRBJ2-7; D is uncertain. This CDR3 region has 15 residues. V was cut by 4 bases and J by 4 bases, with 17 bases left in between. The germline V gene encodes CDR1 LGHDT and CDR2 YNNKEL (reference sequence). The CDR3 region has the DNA TGTGCCAGCAGCCGAATCAGGCTAAATCTTTACGAGCAGTACTTC. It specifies CASSRIRLNLYEQYF.

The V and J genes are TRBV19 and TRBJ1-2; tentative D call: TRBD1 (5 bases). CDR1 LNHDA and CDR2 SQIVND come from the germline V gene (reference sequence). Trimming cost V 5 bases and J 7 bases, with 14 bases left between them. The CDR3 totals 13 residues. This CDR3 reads CASSPGGYSGYTF. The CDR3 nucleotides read TGTGCCAGTAGTCCCGGGGGGTACTCTGGCTACACCTTC.

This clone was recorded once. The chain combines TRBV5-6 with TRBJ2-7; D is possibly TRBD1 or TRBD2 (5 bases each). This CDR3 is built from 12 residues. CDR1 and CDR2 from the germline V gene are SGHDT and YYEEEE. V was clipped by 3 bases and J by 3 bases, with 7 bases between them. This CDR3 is CASSWGIYEQYF. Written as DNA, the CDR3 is TGTGCCAGCAGCTGGGGGATCTACGAGCAGTACTTC.

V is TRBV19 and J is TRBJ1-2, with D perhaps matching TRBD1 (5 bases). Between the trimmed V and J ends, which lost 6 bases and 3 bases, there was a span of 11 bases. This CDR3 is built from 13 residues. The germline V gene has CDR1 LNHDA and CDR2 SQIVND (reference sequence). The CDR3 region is CASSSDRYYGYTF. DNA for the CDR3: TGTGCCAGTAGCTCCGACAGATACTATGGCTACACCTTC.

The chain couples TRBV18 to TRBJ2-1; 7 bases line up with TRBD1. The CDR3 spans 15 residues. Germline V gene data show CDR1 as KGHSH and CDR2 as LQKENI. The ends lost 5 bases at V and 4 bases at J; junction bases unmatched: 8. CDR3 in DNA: TGTGCCAGCTCATCTGACAGGGCCTTATACAATGAGCAGTTCTTC. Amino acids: CASSSDRALYNEQFF.

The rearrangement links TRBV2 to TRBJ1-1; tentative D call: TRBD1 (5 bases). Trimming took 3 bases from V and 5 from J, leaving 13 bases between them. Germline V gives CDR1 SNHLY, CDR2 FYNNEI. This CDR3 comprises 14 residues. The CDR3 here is CASSDGGHATEAFF. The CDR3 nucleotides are TGTGCCAGCAGTGATGGGGGTCATGCAACTGAAGCTTTCTTT.

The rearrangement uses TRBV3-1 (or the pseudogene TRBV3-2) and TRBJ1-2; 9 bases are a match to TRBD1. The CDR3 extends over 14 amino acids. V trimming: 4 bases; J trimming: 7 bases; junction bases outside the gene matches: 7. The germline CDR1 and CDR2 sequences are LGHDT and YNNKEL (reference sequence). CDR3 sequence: CASSPRTGEPGYTF. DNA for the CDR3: TGTGCCAGCAGCCCTCGGACAGGGGAGCCTGGCTACACCTTC.

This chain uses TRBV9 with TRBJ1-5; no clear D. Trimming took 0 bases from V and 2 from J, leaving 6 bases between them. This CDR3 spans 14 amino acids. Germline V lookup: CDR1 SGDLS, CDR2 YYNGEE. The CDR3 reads CASSVGSGNQPQHF. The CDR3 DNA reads TGTGCCAGCAGCGTAGGGTCGGGCAATCAGCCCCAGCATTTT.

CDR3 loop: CAWKGGRETQYF. CDR3 bases: TGTGCCTGGAAAGGAGGGAGAGAGACCCAGTACTTC. The chain employs TRBV30 and TRBJ2-5; D perhaps matches TRBD2 (6 bases). Per the germline V gene, CDR1 is GTSNPN and CDR2 is SVGIG (reference sequence). CDR3 length: 12 amino acids. The germline V and J ends were trimmed by 4 bases and 4 bases, with 10 bases remaining between them.

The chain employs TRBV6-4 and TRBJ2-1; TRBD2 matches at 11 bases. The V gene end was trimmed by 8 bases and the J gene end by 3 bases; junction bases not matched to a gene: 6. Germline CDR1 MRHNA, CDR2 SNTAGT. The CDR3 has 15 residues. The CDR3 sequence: CASAVTSGDYNEQFF. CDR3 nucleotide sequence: TGTGCCAGCGCCGTGACTAGCGGGGACTACAATGAGCAGTTCTTC.

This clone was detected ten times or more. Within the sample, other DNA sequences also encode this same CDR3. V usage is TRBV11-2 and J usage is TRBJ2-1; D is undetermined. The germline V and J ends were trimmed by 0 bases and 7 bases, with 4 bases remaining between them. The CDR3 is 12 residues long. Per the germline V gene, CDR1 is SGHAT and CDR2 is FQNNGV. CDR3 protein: CASSLERNEQFF. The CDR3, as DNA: TGTGCCAGCAGCTTAGAAAGAAATGAGCAGTTCTTC.

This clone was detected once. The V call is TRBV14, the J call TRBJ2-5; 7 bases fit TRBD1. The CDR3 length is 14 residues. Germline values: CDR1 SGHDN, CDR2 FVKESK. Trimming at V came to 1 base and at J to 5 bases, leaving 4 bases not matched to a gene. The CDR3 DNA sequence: TGTGCCAGCAGCCAAGCTAGGGGGCGGGAGACCCAGTACTTC. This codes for CASSQARGRETQYF.

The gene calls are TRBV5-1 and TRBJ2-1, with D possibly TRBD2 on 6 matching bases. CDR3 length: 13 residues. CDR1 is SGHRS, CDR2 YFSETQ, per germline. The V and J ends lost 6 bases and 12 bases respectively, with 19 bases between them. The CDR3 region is CASTPGLGRGQFF. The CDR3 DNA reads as TGCGCCAGCACACCGGGGTTAGGGCGGGGGCAGTTCTTC.

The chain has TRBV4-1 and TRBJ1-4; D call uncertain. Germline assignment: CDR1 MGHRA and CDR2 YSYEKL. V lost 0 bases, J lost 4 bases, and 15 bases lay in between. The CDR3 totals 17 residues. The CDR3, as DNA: TGCGCCAGCAGCCAAGAAGGTACGGGAACAGTTAATGAAAAACTGTTTTTT. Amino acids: CASSQEGTGTVNEKLFF.

The CDR3 loop reads CASSEVRVSGNTIYF. The CDR3 nucleotides read TGTGCCAGCAGTGAAGTTCGAGTTTCTGGAAACACCATATATTTT. This sequence joins TRBV2 and TRBJ1-3; D gene ambiguous. There are 15 residues in the CDR3. The germline CDR1 and CDR2 sequences are SNHLY and FYNNEI. V dropped 1 base and J dropped 1 base, with 8 bases sitting between them.

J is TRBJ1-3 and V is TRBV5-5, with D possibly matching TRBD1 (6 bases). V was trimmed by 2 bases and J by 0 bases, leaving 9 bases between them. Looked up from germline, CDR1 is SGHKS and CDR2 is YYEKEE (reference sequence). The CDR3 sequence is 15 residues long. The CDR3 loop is CASSLGQSSGNTIYF. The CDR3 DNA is TGTGCCAGCAGCTTAGGACAGTCCTCTGGAAACACCATATATTTT.

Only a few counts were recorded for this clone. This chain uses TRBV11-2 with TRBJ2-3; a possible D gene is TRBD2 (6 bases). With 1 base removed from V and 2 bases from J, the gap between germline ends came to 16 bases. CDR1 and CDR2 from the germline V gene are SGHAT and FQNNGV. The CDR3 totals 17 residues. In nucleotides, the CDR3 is TGTGCCAGCAGCTTAGGTTGGGCTAGCGACCCCACAGATACGCAGTATTTT. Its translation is CASSLGWASDPTDTQYF.

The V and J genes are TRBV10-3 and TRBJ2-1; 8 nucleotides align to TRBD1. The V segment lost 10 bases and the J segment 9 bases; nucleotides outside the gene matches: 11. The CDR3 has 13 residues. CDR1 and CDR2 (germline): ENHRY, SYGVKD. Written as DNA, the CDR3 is TGTGCCACCCTCGGACAGGGAGGTATTGAGCAGTTCTTC. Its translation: CATLGQGGIEQFF.

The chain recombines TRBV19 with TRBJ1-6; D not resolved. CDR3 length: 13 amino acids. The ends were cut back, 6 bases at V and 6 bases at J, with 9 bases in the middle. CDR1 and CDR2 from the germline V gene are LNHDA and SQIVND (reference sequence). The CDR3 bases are TGTGCCAGTAGCTTAGGGTTTAATTCACCCCTCCACTTT. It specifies CASSLGFNSPLHF.

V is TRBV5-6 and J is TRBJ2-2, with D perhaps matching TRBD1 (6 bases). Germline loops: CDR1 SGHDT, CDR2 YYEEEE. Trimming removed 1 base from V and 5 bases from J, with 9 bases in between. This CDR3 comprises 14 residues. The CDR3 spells CASSLYRATGELFF. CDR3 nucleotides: TGTGCCAGCAGCTTGTACAGGGCGACCGGGGAGCTGTTTTTT.

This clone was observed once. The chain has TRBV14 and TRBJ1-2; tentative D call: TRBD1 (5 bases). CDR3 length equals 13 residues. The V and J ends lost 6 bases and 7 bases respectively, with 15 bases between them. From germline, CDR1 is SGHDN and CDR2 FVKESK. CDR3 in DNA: TGTGCCAGCAGGACGAGGGGCGGGAGTGGCTACACCTTC. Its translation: CASRTRGGSGYTF.